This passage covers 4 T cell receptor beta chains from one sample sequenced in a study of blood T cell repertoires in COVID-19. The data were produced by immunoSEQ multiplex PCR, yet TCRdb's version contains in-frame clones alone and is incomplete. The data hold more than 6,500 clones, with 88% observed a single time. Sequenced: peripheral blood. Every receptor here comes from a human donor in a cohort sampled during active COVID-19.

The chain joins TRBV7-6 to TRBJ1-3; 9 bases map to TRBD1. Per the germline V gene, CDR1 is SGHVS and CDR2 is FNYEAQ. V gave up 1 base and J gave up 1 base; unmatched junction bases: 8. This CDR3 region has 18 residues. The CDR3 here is CASSLGGYRGQSGNTIYF. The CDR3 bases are TGTGCCAGCAGCTTAGGAGGGTACAGGGGGCAGTCTGGAAACACCATATATTTT.

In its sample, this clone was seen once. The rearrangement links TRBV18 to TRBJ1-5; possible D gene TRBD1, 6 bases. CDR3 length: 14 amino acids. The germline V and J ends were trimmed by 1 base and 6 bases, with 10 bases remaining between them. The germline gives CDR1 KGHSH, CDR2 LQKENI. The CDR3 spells CASSPRQESQPQHF. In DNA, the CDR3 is TGTGCCAGCTCACCACGACAGGAGAGTCAGCCCCAGCATTTT.

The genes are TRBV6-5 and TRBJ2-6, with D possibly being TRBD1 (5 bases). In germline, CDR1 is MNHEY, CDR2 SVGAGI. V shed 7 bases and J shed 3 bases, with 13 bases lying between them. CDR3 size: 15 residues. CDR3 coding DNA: TGTGCCAGCACCTTGACAGCGAATGGGGCCAACGTCCTGACTTTC. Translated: CASTLTANGANVLTF.

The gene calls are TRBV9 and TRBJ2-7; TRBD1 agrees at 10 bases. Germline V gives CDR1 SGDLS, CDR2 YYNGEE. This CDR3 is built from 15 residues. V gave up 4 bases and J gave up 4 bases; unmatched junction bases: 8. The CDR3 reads CASSPRQGASYEQYF. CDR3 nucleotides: TGTGCCAGCAGCCCCAGACAGGGGGCATCGTACGAGCAGTACTTC.